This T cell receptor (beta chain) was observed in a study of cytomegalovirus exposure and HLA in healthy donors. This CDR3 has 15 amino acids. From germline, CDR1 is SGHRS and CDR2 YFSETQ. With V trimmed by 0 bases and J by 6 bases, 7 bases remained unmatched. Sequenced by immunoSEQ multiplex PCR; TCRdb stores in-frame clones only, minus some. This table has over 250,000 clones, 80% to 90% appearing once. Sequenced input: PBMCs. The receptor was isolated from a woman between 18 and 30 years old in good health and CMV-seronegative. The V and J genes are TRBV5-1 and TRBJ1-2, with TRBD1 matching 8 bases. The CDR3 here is CASSLGDRSFNGYTF. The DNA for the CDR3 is TGCGCCAGCAGCTTGGGGGACAGGTCTTTTAATGGCTACACCTTC. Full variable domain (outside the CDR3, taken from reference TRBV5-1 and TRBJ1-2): KAGVTQTPRYLIKTRGQQVTLSCSPISGHRSVSWYQQTPGQGLQFLFEYFSETQRNKGNFPGRFSGRQFSNSRSEMNVSTLELGDSALYLCASSLGDRSFNGYTFGSGTRLTVV.